This T cell receptor (beta chain) originates from a study of radiation and T cells in renal cell carcinoma. TCRdb's copy holds only in-frame clones and misses some; the assay was immunoSEQ multiplex PCR. The repertoire includes 130,000 or so clones, roughly 80% of them detected once, and around 25% sits in the top ten. Indicated time point: baseline pretreatment blood. As to treatment: 15 Gy SBRT to primary tumor, nephrectomy 4 weeks later. The patient's renal cell carcinoma had clear cell pathology. From germline, CDR1 is SQVTM and CDR2 ANQGSEA. CDR3 size: 12 residues. V lost 5 bases to trimming and J lost 3 bases, with 11 bases between them.

The TCR was taken from a woman in her forties or fifties with renal cell carcinoma. V is TRBV29-1 and J is TRBJ2-7; D perhaps matches TRBD2 (5 bases). Specimen: blood, collected from a patient whose treatment included radiotherapy and nephrectomy. The CDR3: CSVRGSYYEQYF. Here the CDR3 DNA reads TGCAGCGTTCGGGGATCCTACTACGAGCAGTACTTC.